This T cell receptor beta chain was sequenced for a study of shared clonotypes between healthy human individuals. The study, taken as a whole, reports: Shared clonotypes: approximately 4.5% naive CD4, around 3.4% naive CD8, less than 2.5% memory CD4, over 0.3% memory CD8. Incomplete sequencing of sorted subsets was indicated by rarefaction despite large depth.

Trimming took 6 bases from V and 3 from J, leaving 14 bases between them. Per germline, CDR1 MNHEY and CDR2 SVGAGI. There are 15 residues in the CDR3. Naive CD8 cells, CD45RO-negative and positively selected for CCR7, excluded terminally differentiated effector memory CD45RA+ cells. On this clone: Its antigen is undetermined.

Generated by immunoSEQ multiplex PCR, the TCRdb table keeps only in-frame clones and is missing some. The table records just over 2,000,000 clones, approximately 94% of them present only once. This TCR was sampled from a man younger than 35 in good health. Sequences were obtained from naive CD8+ T cells sorted from blood. The chain combines TRBV6-5 with TRBJ2-2; D tentatively reads TRBD1 or TRBD2 (5 bases each). The CDR3 protein is CASRTGTDDTGELFF. The CDR3 DNA reads TGTGCCAGCAGGACCGGGACCGACGACACCGGGGAGCTGTTTTTT.